This T cell receptor (beta chain) was recorded in a study of blood T cell repertoires in COVID-19. Looking at the study overall: The cDNA or gDNA used as material had been derived from T cells, B-cell-depleted T cells, or PBMCs.

The germline V gene has CDR1 SEHNR and CDR2 FQNEAQ (reference sequence). V shed 1 base, J shed 8 bases, and the junction held 1 base outside the gene matches. The CDR3 covers 14 residues. Original processing notes: Nucleated cell number was recorded as an estimate derived from reference gene primer amplification. Profiled with immunoSEQ multiplex PCR; TCRdb holds only in-frame clones, not every one. That table is the source of V, J and clone size, and D and trimming were worked out from the DNA. The table lists about 97,000 clones, over 65% of them singletons. The source is a human donor in a cohort sampled during active COVID-19. The sequencing sample was made of peripheral blood. The chain joins TRBV7-9 to TRBJ1-4, with 10 bases identical to TRBD1. For the CDR3, the DNA is TGTGCCAGCAGCTTAGGGACAGGGGGAGAAAAACTGTTTTTT. Residues: CASSLGTGGEKLFF.